This entry lists 5 T cell receptor beta chains sequenced from one sample in a study of cytomegalovirus exposure and HLA in healthy donors. In the PCR, 60 Vbeta and 13 Jbeta primers were used. Produced via immunoSEQ multiplex PCR; TCRdb's table is partial and in-frame only. The sample lists 160,000 or so clones; approximately 72% were seen once. The sample consisted of PBMCs. The source of these receptors is a human donor in good health.

The chain is built from TRBV7-8 and TRBJ1-5; 7 positions match TRBD1. Germline CDR1 is SGHVS and CDR2 is FQNEAQ. The CDR3 is made up of 14 amino acids. J lost 3 bases, V lost 5 bases, and 4 bases had no gene match. DNA for the CDR3: TGTGCCAGCAGCCAGACAGGGAACAATCAGCCCCAGCATTTT. It translates to CASSQTGNNQPQHF.

The table lists this clone with a few counts. The chain is built from TRBV5-1 and TRBJ2-2, with a weak D call TRBD1 (6 bases). V was trimmed by 5 bases and J by 2 bases, leaving 13 bases between them. From germline, CDR1 is SGHRS and CDR2 YFSETQ. The CDR3 length is 15 residues. CDR3 DNA: TGCGCCAGCAGTACCGGGACACCCAACACCGGGGAGCTGTTTTTT. The encoded protein is CASSTGTPNTGELFF.

V is TRBV4-3 and J is TRBJ1-3; no clear D. The germline gives CDR1 LGHNA, CDR2 YSLEER. The V gene lost 4 bases and the J gene lost 2 bases, with 15 bases spanning the gap. This CDR3 has 16 residues. CDR3 coding DNA: TGCGCCAGCAGCCCGCTTTTAAGTAGTGCTGGAAACACCATATATTTT. Its translation: CASSPLLSSAGNTIYF.

The rearrangement links TRBV6-1 to TRBJ2-6; tentatively, D is TRBD2 (7 bases). Trimming shortened V by 4 bases and J by 0 bases, and 19 bases separated the two germline ends. Germline loops: CDR1 MNHNS, CDR2 SASEGT. The CDR3 contains 19 residues. CDR3 DNA sequence: TGTGCCAGCAGTGGGGGGGGGCTAGCGATTATCTCTGGGGCCAACGTCCTGACTTTC. Translating gives CASSGGGLAIISGANVLTF.

The chain carries TRBV5-6 and TRBJ2-7; D remains ambiguous. V lost 2 bases to trimming and J lost 6 bases, with 12 bases between them. The germline gives CDR1 SGHDT, CDR2 YYEEEE. This CDR3 spans 13 amino acids. CDR3 sequence: CASSFLTEREQYF. The CDR3 DNA reads TGTGCCAGCAGCTTTTTAACGGAGCGCGAGCAGTACTTC. Combining the CDR3 with reference TRBV5-6 and TRBJ2-7 gives the whole variable domain DAGVTQSPTHLIKTRGQQVTLRCSPKSGHDTVSWYQQALGQGPQFIFQYYEEEERQRGNFPDRFSGHQFPNYSSELNVNALLLGDSALYLCASSFLTEREQYFGPGTRLTVT.